The 30 T cell receptor beta chains in this list originate from one sample, sequenced in a study of T-cell memory formation after mild COVID-19. TCRdb called the 5' RACE reads again in MiXCR, with one record for every CDR3 protein. The repertoire holds around 310,000 distinct CDR3 sequences, with 20% as singletons. Sequencing was carried out using PBMCs or a T cell subset sorted from them (not recorded which). These receptors originate from a man between 18 and 29 years old who had mild COVID-19 (a few samples of this study predate the infection). Cell type and time point are not known.

This clonotype has just a few counts. The chain combines TRBV5-5 with TRBJ2-7; 7 bases line up with TRBD2. Germline trimming cut 6 bases from V and 3 bases from J; bases unmatched to any gene: 12. Germline values: CDR1 SGHKS, CDR2 YYEKEE (reference sequence). This CDR3 contains 15 residues. DNA of the CDR3: TGTGCCAGCAACGGGGGGTACGGAAGCGGCTACGAGCAGTACTTC. As protein: CASNGGYGSGYEQYF.

This clonotype was recorded many times. The chain links TRBV29-1 to TRBJ2-3, with D uncertain. The V gene's germline CDR1 is SQVTM and CDR2 ANQGSEA. The CDR3 spans 14 residues. V gave up 6 bases and J gave up 5 bases, with 18 bases separating them. Here the CDR3 reads CSVALSVDGDTQYF. CDR3 coding DNA: TGCAGCGTCGCCCTCTCTGTGGACGGAGATACGCAGTATTTT.

A few counts support this clonotype. The V gene is TRBV20-1, the J gene TRBJ2-3; TRBD2 aligns across 10 bases. CDR1 DFQATT and CDR2 SNEGSKA come from the germline V gene (reference sequence). Trimming removed 4 bases from V and 0 bases from J; junction bases left unmatched: 4. This CDR3 is built from 15 residues. The CDR3 coding sequence is TGCAGTGCTACGACTAGCGGGCGTAGCACAGATACGCAGTATTTT. The encoded protein is CSATTSGRSTDTQYF.

A few counts support this clonotype. The genes are TRBV20-1 and TRBJ1-5; D is uncertain. V was pared by 3 bases and J by 6 bases, with 18 bases between. The germline gives CDR1 DFQATT, CDR2 SNEGSKA (reference sequence). CDR3 length equals 15 residues. CDR3 residues: CSARGRISRSQPQHF. Written as DNA, the CDR3 is TGCAGTGCTAGGGGGAGGATCAGTAGGAGTCAGCCCCAGCATTTT.

As concerns this clonotype: A single base separates this from a much larger clone, so it may be a read error. The DNA of the CDR3 is TGCGCCAGCAGCCATGCTCCAGGGCGCCGCCGGGGAAACATTAAGTACTTC. Its translation is CASSHAPGRRRGNIKYF. This chain joins TRBV4-1 and TRBJ2-4; D may be TRBD1 or TRBD2 (5 bases each). CDR1 is MGHRA, CDR2 YSYEKL, per germline. There are 17 residues in the CDR3.

This clonotype came up a few times. The chain combines TRBV5-6 with TRBJ2-3; D might be TRBD2 (5 bases). CDR3 length: 14 residues. Between the trimmed V and J ends, which lost 1 base and 14 bases, there was a span of 20 bases. The germline CDR1 and CDR2 sequences are SGHDT and YYEEEE. The CDR3 DNA sequence: TGTGCCAGCAGCTTGTTCGGGATAAGTGACGTGTGGTATTTT. This sequence encodes CASSLFGISDVWYF.

This clonotype was detected a few times. V and J are TRBV7-2 and TRBJ2-2, with 8 nucleotides matching TRBD2. The CDR3 covers 14 residues. Losses at the gene ends were 4 bases for V and 7 bases for J; bases not matched to a gene: 5. Looked up from germline, CDR1 is SGHTA and CDR2 is FQGNSA. CDR3 DNA: TGTGCCAGCAGCTCGGGGGGGCGGCGCGGGGAGCTGTTTTTT. Its protein product is CASSSGGRRGELFF.

CDR3 amino acids: CASTPRVAGAAYEQYF. In DNA, the CDR3 is TGTGCCAGCACCCCACGGGTAGCGGGTGCCGCCTACGAGCAGTACTTC. The genes are TRBV6-2 or TRBV6-3 and TRBJ2-7, with 7 bases that match TRBD2. CDR3 length: 16 residues. The V and J ends lost 7 bases and 2 bases, in that order; junction bases with no gene match: 14. From germline, CDR1 is MNHEY and CDR2 SVGEGT.

V is TRBV5-4 and J is TRBJ1-4; D is unresolved. CDR3 length: 13 residues. Germline V gene sequence: CDR1 SGHNT, CDR2 YYREEE (reference sequence). V lost 4 bases and J lost 5, with 9 bases in between. Here the CDR3 reads CASSSGKNEKLFF. For the CDR3, the DNA is TGTGCCAGCAGCAGCGGGAAAAATGAAAAACTGTTTTTT.

V gene TRBV24-1 combines with J gene TRBJ1-1; a possible D gene is TRBD1 (5 bases). Germline V gene sequence: CDR1 KGHDR, CDR2 SFDVKD. V lost 4 bases and J lost 4, with 21 bases in between. This CDR3 comprises 17 residues. Here the CDR3 reads CATSERLWLGVGTEAFF. The CDR3, as DNA: TGTGCCACCAGTGAGAGATTATGGTTGGGGGTCGGCACTGAAGCTTTCTTT.

The chain carries TRBV7-9 and TRBJ2-5; D perhaps matches TRBD2 (5 bases). The germline gives CDR1 SEHNR, CDR2 FQNEAQ (reference sequence). Trimming took 7 bases from V and 5 from J, leaving 17 bases between them. This CDR3 is built from 14 residues. The CDR3 DNA follows: TGTGCCAGCACCCCGGATCTAGCTTTGGAGACCCAGTACTTC. It encodes CASTPDLALETQYF.

This chain connects TRBV6-5 to TRBJ2-3; D unresolved. CDR3 length: 13 amino acids. Germline-derived CDR1 and CDR2 are MNHEY and SVGAGI. Trimming left V 6 bases short and J 2 bases short, with 9 bases between. CDR3 sequence reads: CASSAPSTDTQYF. The CDR3 DNA sequence: TGTGCCAGCAGCGCCCCTTCCACAGATACGCAGTATTTT.

Concerning this clonotype itself: This clone may be a read error of a much larger clone one base away. The CDR3, as DNA: TGTGCCAGTAGTGTGGGACTCTACTACGAGCAGTACGTC. Its protein is CASSVGLYYEQYV. J is TRBJ2-7 and V is TRBV19, with D possibly matching TRBD2 (6 bases). Germline V gives CDR1 LNHDA, CDR2 SQIVND (reference sequence). The CDR3 loop spans 13 amino acids. Trimming took 5 bases from V and 3 from J, leaving 11 bases between them.

The rearrangement joins TRBV20-1 to TRBJ2-3; D is unresolved. Germline lookup yields CDR1 DFQATT and CDR2 SNEGSKA (reference sequence). The CDR3 covers 13 residues. The V end was cut by 3 bases, the J end by 2 bases, with 9 bases between. Here the CDR3 reads CSASGRITDTQYF. The CDR3 bases are TGCAGTGCTAGCGGGCGGATCACAGATACGCAGTATTTT.

The table lists this clonotype with a few counts. The chain couples TRBV29-1 to TRBJ2-5; D is undetermined. V was shortened by 6 bases and J by 5 bases, with 19 bases between the two germline ends. The CDR3 sequence is 14 residues long. The germline V gene has CDR1 SQVTM and CDR2 ANQGSEA. The CDR3 DNA sequence: TGCAGCGTGCGTCATTTCCAGGATTTTGAGACCCAGTACTTC. This codes for CSVRHFQDFETQYF.

J is TRBJ2-3 and V is TRBV12-3 or TRBV12-4, with no clear D. This CDR3 has 15 amino acids. V was shortened by 5 bases and J by 1 base, with 13 bases between the two germline ends. The CDR3 region has the DNA TGTGCCAGCAGTCCACAGTTTTCGGGCACAGATACGCAGTATTTT. Translation gives CASSPQFSGTDTQYF.

V is TRBV7-6 and J is TRBJ1-1; no firm D call. Trimming stripped 2 bases from V and 4 bases from J, with 17 bases between. Germline CDR1 reads SGHVS; CDR2 reads FNYEAQ. The CDR3 contains 16 residues. This CDR3 is CASSLRAGVLGTEAFF. CDR3 sequence (DNA): TGTGCCAGCAGCTTAAGGGCCGGGGTGTTGGGCACTGAAGCTTTCTTT.

This clonotype came up many times. The chain uses TRBV7-9 and TRBJ1-1; D gene uncertain. Looked up from germline, CDR1 is SEHNR and CDR2 is FQNEAQ (reference sequence). Trimming took off 5 bases at V and 2 bases at J, with 12 bases between the two ends. The CDR3 is 14 amino acids. The CDR3 reads CASSRGLLNTEAFF. CDR3 in DNA: TGTGCCAGCAGCCGCGGACTCCTAAACACTGAAGCTTTCTTT. Full variable domain (outside the CDR3, taken from reference TRBV7-9 and TRBJ1-1): DTGVSQNPRHKITKRGQNVTFRCDPISEHNRLYWYRQTLGQGPEFLTYFQNEAQLEKSRLLSDRFSAERPKGSFSTLEIQRTEQGDSAMYLCASSRGLLNTEAFFGQGTRLTVV.

The chain recombines TRBV5-1 with TRBJ1-1, with D unclear. The CDR3 length is 15 residues. V was shortened by 4 bases and J by 3 bases, with 16 bases between the two germline ends. In germline, CDR1 is SGHRS, CDR2 YFSETQ. CDR3 in DNA: TGCGCCAGCAGCGGGGAGGACGGGAGGTACACTGAAGCTTTCTTT. This gives the protein CASSGEDGRYTEAFF.

The rearrangement uses TRBV19 and TRBJ1-6; no definite D call. The CDR3 spans 16 residues. Per the germline V gene, CDR1 is LNHDA and CDR2 is SQIVND (reference sequence). V was cut by 6 bases and J by 0 bases, with 12 bases left in between. This CDR3 is CASRLLGSSYNSPLHF. The CDR3, as DNA: TGTGCCAGTAGACTGCTGGGGAGCTCCTATAATTCACCCCTCCACTTT.

The rearrangement joins TRBV7-2 to TRBJ1-2, with D unresolved. Looked up from germline, CDR1 is SGHTA and CDR2 is FQGNSA. V was clipped by 1 base and J by 5 bases, with 8 bases between them. This CDR3 has 13 residues. The CDR3 reads CASSLDRFYGYTF. CDR3 nucleotide sequence: TGTGCCAGCAGCTTAGACCGTTTTTATGGCTACACCTTC.

V and J are TRBV7-9 and TRBJ2-3; D might be TRBD1 or TRBD2, each matching 7 bases. V shed 4 bases and J shed 3 bases, with 17 bases lying between them. Germline CDR1 is SEHNR and CDR2 is FQNEAQ (reference sequence). CDR3 length: 16 residues. The CDR3: CASSSQGGGLTDTQYF. CDR3 DNA: TGTGCCAGCAGCTCCCAGGGAGGGGGCCTGACAGATACGCAGTATTTT.

This clonotype was picked up many times. V usage is TRBV24-1 and J usage is TRBJ2-2; weak D call: TRBD1 (6 bases). This CDR3 has 15 residues. Trimming left V 7 bases short and J 0 bases short, with 11 bases between. Germline CDR1 and CDR2: KGHDR and SFDVKD. Here the CDR3 DNA reads TGTGCCACCAGGCCGGGACACTCGAACACCGGGGAGCTGTTTTTT. Translating gives CATRPGHSNTGELFF.

This clonotype was seen only a few times. The chain combines TRBV3-1 with TRBJ2-5, with D possibly being TRBD2 (5 bases). In germline, CDR1 is LGHDT, CDR2 YNNKEL (reference sequence). Trimming took 6 bases from V and 1 from J, leaving 12 bases between them. This CDR3 comprises 14 residues. The CDR3: CASRRRGAQETQYF. CDR3 nucleotides: TGTGCCAGCAGGCGACGGGGAGCCCAAGAGACCCAGTACTTC.

This clonotype has only a few counts. The chain combines TRBV14 with TRBJ2-3; 9 bases map to TRBD2. With 1 base clipped from V and 2 bases from J, the junction kept 4 bases outside the gene matches. Per germline, CDR1 SGHDN and CDR2 FVKESK. CDR3 length equals 16 residues. DNA for the CDR3: TGTGCCAGCAGCCAAGTTCCTAGCGGGGACACAGATACGCAGTATTTT. Protein product: CASSQVPSGDTDTQYF.

The rearrangement uses TRBV4-1 and TRBJ2-3, with 7 bases aligning to TRBD1. The ends lost 6 bases at V and 4 bases at J; junction bases unmatched: 7. CDR1 and CDR2 from the germline V gene are MGHRA and YSYEKL. The CDR3 is 14 residues long. CDR3 sequence (DNA): TGCGCCAGCAGTCTAGCAGGGACAGCAGATACGCAGTATTTT. It is translated as CASSLAGTADTQYF.

A few counts support this clonotype. The chain employs TRBV20-1 and TRBJ2-2; a possible D gene is TRBD2 (6 bases). The CDR3 covers 14 residues. The V end lost 3 bases, the J end lost 2 bases, and 10 bases lay between the germline ends. Germline-derived CDR1 and CDR2 are DFQATT and SNEGSKA (reference sequence). The CDR3 region is CSARRGSNTGELFF. The CDR3 DNA is TGCAGTGCTAGGCGGGGATCCAACACCGGGGAGCTGTTTTTT.

The chain is built from TRBV9 and TRBJ2-5, with D possibly matching TRBD1 (6 bases). Trimming took off 6 bases at V and 5 bases at J, with 20 bases between the two ends. The CDR3 extends over 15 amino acids. CDR1 and CDR2 from the germline V gene are SGDLS and YYNGEE. CDR3: CASTRGGQPGETQYF. CDR3 nucleotides: TGTGCCAGCACCAGGGGTGGCCAACCGGGGGAGACCCAGTACTTC. The full variable domain, its missing parts supplied by reference TRBV9 and TRBJ2-5, is DSGVTQTPKHLITATGQRVTLRCSPRSGDLSVYWYQQSLDQGLQFLIQYYNGEERAKGNILERFSAQQFPDLHSELNLSSLELGDSALYFCASTRGGQPGETQYFGPGTRLLVL.

This chain connects TRBV7-9 to TRBJ2-7; no definite D call. CDR3 length equals 14 residues. Trimming removed 6 bases at V and 0 bases at J, with 12 bases between. Germline V CDR1 and CDR2: SEHNR, FQNEAQ (reference sequence). CDR3 nucleotide sequence: TGTGCCAGCAGACCCCGCCAGGACTCCTACGAGCAGTACTTC. It codes for CASRPRQDSYEQYF.

This clonotype has just a few counts. The rearrangement joins TRBV4-1 to TRBJ1-1, with unresolved D. CDR3 length equals 15 residues. Germline loops: CDR1 MGHRA, CDR2 YSYEKL. Trimming left V 0 bases short and J 4 bases short, with 12 bases between. The chain's CDR3 is CASSQDLGFSTEAFF. Here the CDR3 DNA reads TGCGCCAGCAGCCAAGATCTAGGGTTTTCCACTGAAGCTTTCTTT.